The 21 T cell receptor beta chains below were found in one sample sequenced in a study of cytomegalovirus exposure and HLA in healthy donors. Data came from immunoSEQ multiplex PCR; TCRdb stores just in-frame clones and leaves some out. The sample records 230,000 or so clones, 80% to 90% being singletons. Material for sequencing was PBMCs. The receptors shown here come from a woman aged 18-29 years in good health and CMV-seronegative.

This chain uses TRBV11-1 with TRBJ2-1, with TRBD1 identical over 7 bases. Per germline, CDR1 SGHAT and CDR2 FQDESV (reference sequence). The V segment lost 5 bases and the J segment 6 bases; nucleotides outside the gene matches: 10. The CDR3 sequence is 15 residues long. CDR3 bases: TGTGCCAGCAGCCCAAGACAGGGTTCTTCCAATGAGCAGTTCTTC. This sequence encodes CASSPRQGSSNEQFF.

This chain links TRBV5-5 with TRBJ2-5; D is perhaps TRBD2 (6 bases). V lost 5 bases to trimming and J lost 1 base, with 15 bases between them. The CDR3 runs 15 residues. Germline assignment: CDR1 SGHKS and CDR2 YYEKEE (reference sequence). The CDR3 is CASRGGRRVQETQYF. The CDR3, as DNA: TGTGCCAGCAGGGGGGGTCGGAGGGTCCAAGAGACCCAGTACTTC.

CDR3 nucleotide sequence: TGTGCCAGCAGCCAAGGGTTAGCGGCCGCCTACGAGCAGTACTTC. Protein: CASSQGLAAAYEQYF. The chain employs TRBV14 and TRBJ2-7, with D possibly being TRBD2 (6 bases). This CDR3 has 15 residues. V was shortened by 1 base and J by 2 bases, with 12 bases between the two germline ends. Germline V gives CDR1 SGHDN, CDR2 FVKESK.

The chain recombines TRBV27 with TRBJ1-1; TRBD1 might be the D (5 bases). Germline assignment: CDR1 MNHEY and CDR2 SMNVEV (reference sequence). The CDR3 length is 14 residues. V lost 6 bases and J 3 bases, leaving 14 bases between the germline ends. This CDR3 is CASRGDWEDTEAFF. For the CDR3, the DNA is TGTGCCAGCAGGGGGGATTGGGAGGACACTGAAGCTTTCTTT.

J is TRBJ2-5 and V is TRBV9; D not certain. This CDR3 has 13 residues. The germline gives CDR1 SGDLS, CDR2 YYNGEE. V was clipped by 0 bases and J by 4 bases, with 7 bases between them. The CDR3 DNA follows: TGTGCCAGCAGCGTAGCTCCTCCAGAGACCCAGTACTTC. This codes for CASSVAPPETQYF.

The chain combines TRBV6-4 with TRBJ2-2, with 7 positions matching TRBD2. This CDR3 spans 14 amino acids. Trimming cost V 3 bases and J 5 bases; bases outside gene matches: 3. Germline V gene data show CDR1 as MRHNA and CDR2 as SNTAGT. CDR3 protein: CASSEELATGELFF. The DNA for the CDR3 is TGTGCCAGCAGTGAAGAACTAGCGACCGGGGAGCTGTTTTTT.

This chain joins TRBV7-8 and TRBJ2-1, with TRBD1 identical over 7 bases. Per the germline V gene, CDR1 is SGHVS and CDR2 is FQNEAQ. This CDR3 has 16 amino acids. Trimming took 5 bases from V and 3 from J; bases not matched to a gene: 10. The CDR3 sequence: CASSPPRQGNYNEQFF. The CDR3, as DNA: TGTGCCAGCAGCCCACCAAGACAGGGTAACTACAATGAGCAGTTCTTC.

This chain joins TRBV28 and TRBJ2-1; D is undetermined. Trimming pared 6 bases from V and 6 bases from J, leaving 15 bases between. Looked up from germline, CDR1 is MDHEN and CDR2 is SYDVKM. The CDR3 is 14 amino acids. CDR3: CASRTLLTGNEQFF. The CDR3 nucleotides read TGTGCCAGCAGAACCCTTCTTACTGGCAATGAGCAGTTCTTC.

This chain uses TRBV19 with TRBJ1-3, with TRBD1 matching over 8 bases. CDR3 size: 14 residues. The junction had 6 bases not matched to a gene; V was cut back by 9 bases and J by 2 bases. Germline loops: CDR1 LNHDA, CDR2 SQIVND (reference sequence). CDR3 DNA sequence: TGTGCCAGCCTACAGGGGGGAACTGGAAACACCATATATTTT. This translates into CASLQGGTGNTIYF.

The chain uses TRBV28 and TRBJ2-3; D gene unclear. Germline values: CDR1 MDHEN, CDR2 SYDVKM. This CDR3 is built from 12 residues. V was clipped by 3 bases and J by 5 bases, with 6 bases between them. CDR3 nucleotide sequence: TGTGCCAGCAGTTTGTCACAAGATACGCAGTATTTT. Its protein is CASSLSQDTQYF.

The chain links TRBV6-5 to TRBJ1-1; D gene unclear. The V gene lost 0 bases and the J gene lost 10 bases, with 12 bases spanning the gap. This CDR3 comprises 13 residues. Germline assignment: CDR1 MNHEY and CDR2 SVGAGI. DNA for the CDR3: TGTGCCAGCAGTTACTCGATCGGGGAGGTAGCTTTCTTT. This codes for CASSYSIGEVAFF.

This clone was counted ten times or more. The chain couples TRBV5-1 to TRBJ2-1; 9 nucleotides agree with TRBD2. The germline gives CDR1 SGHRS, CDR2 YFSETQ. CDR3 length equals 18 residues. The trim removed 1 base at V and 5 bases at J, leaving 13 bases unmatched. In DNA form, the CDR3 reads TGCGCCAGCAGCTTGAATGGCCCGGGCGGGAGGGTGAACAATGAGCAGTTCTTC. It yields the protein CASSLNGPGGRVNNEQFF.

V is TRBV7-9 and J is TRBJ2-7; 11 bases agree with TRBD2. Germline assignment: CDR1 SEHNR and CDR2 FQNEAQ (reference sequence). The CDR3 sequence is 19 residues long. Trimming cost V 5 bases and J 2 bases; bases outside gene matches: 17. In DNA form, the CDR3 reads TGTGCCAGCAGCGCTGGGGTTGGACAGGGACTAGCGGCCACCTACGAGCAGTACTTC. Translation: CASSAGVGQGLAATYEQYF.

V usage is TRBV2 and J usage is TRBJ2-7; D remains unclear. The V and J ends lost 3 bases and 6 bases respectively, with 12 bases between them. Germline V lookup: CDR1 SNHLY, CDR2 FYNNEI. The CDR3 covers 13 residues. CDR3 sequence reads: CASSDGRYGEQYF. CDR3 nucleotide sequence: TGTGCCAGCAGTGATGGCAGGTACGGCGAGCAGTACTTC.

V is TRBV14 and J is TRBJ2-7, with D possibly matching TRBD2 (5 bases). Trimming stripped 2 bases from V and 0 bases from J, with 11 bases between. Looked up from germline, CDR1 is SGHDN and CDR2 is FVKESK. CDR3 length: 15 amino acids. Here the CDR3 reads CASSQFVGSSYEQYF. CDR3 sequence (DNA): TGTGCCAGCAGCCAATTCGTAGGGAGCTCCTACGAGCAGTACTTC.

This clone was counted only a few times. The chain combines TRBV6-5 with TRBJ1-2, with TRBD1 matching over 7 bases. Losses at the gene ends were 5 bases for V and 8 bases for J; bases not matched to a gene: 8. The CDR3 covers 13 residues. Germline V gene lookup returns CDR1 MNHEY and CDR2 SVGAGI. This CDR3 is CASSNRGNRGYTF. The DNA for the CDR3 is TGTGCCAGCAGTAACAGGGGAAACCGCGGCTACACCTTC.

The chain employs TRBV4-2 and TRBJ2-3, with 9 bases aligning to TRBD2. Germline trimming cut 0 bases from V and 2 bases from J; bases unmatched to any gene: 6. The CDR3 has 17 residues. From germline, CDR1 is LGHNA and CDR2 YNFKEQ. The CDR3 sequence is CASSQDGLAGITDTQYF. As DNA, the CDR3 is TGTGCCAGCAGCCAAGACGGCCTAGCGGGGATCACAGATACGCAGTATTTT.

V gene TRBV9 combines with J gene TRBJ1-3; D is undetermined. Per the germline V gene, CDR1 is SGDLS and CDR2 is YYNGEE. The CDR3 has 16 residues. Trimming took off 0 bases at V and 0 bases at J, with 10 bases between the two ends. The CDR3 sequence is CASSVAPGTSGNTIYF. CDR3 DNA: TGTGCCAGCAGCGTAGCTCCAGGAACCTCTGGAAACACCATATATTTT.

This chain joins TRBV27 and TRBJ2-2; 7 positions agree with TRBD2. The CDR3 is 15 residues long. The V gene end was trimmed by 11 bases and the J gene end by 7 bases; junction bases not matched to a gene: 16. Germline V gene data show CDR1 as MNHEY and CDR2 as SMNVEV (reference sequence). The CDR3, as DNA: TGTGCCTGCCCAAAGCCACCGAGCGGGGTCGGGGAGCTGTTTTTT. It translates to CACPKPPSGVGELFF.

This clone occurred a few times. The chain employs TRBV29-1 and TRBJ1-1; a weak D match, TRBD1 (5 bases). Deletions cut 4 bases from V and 6 bases from J, with 9 bases between. The CDR3 extends over 11 amino acids. Germline-derived CDR1 and CDR2 are SQVTM and ANQGSEA. The CDR3 protein is CSVGDYPEAFF. CDR3 nucleotides: TGCAGCGTTGGGGACTACCCTGAAGCTTTCTTT.

This clone showed up just a few times. The chain is built from TRBV29-1 and TRBJ1-2; TRBD1 is a possible D gene (5 bases). The CDR3 loop spans 12 amino acids. From germline, CDR1 is SQVTM and CDR2 ANQGSEA. Deletions cut 3 bases from V and 6 bases from J, with 11 bases between. As DNA, the CDR3 is TGCAGCGTTGATATGGGAGGGGATGGCTACACCTTC. Translated, it gives CSVDMGGDGYTF.